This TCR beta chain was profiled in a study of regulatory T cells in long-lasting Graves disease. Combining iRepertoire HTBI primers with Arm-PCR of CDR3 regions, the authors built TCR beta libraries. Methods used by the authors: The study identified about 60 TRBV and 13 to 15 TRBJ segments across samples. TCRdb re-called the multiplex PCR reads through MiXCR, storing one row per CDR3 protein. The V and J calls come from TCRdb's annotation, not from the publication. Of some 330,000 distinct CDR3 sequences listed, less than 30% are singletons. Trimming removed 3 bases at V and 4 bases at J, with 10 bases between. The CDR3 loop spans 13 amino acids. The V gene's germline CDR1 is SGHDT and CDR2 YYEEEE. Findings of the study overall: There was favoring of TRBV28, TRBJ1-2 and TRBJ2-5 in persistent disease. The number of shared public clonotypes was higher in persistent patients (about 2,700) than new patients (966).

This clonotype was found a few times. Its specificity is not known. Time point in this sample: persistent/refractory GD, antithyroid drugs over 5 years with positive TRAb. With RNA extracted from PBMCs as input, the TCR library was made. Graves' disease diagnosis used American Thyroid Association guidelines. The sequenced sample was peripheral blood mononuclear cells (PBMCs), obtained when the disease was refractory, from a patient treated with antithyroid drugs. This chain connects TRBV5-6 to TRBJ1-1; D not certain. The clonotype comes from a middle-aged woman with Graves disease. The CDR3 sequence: CASSSGLSTEAFF. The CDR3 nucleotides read TGTGCCAGCAGCTCCGGTCTGAGCACTGAAGCTTTCTTT.